This T cell receptor (beta chain) was captured in a study of cytomegalovirus exposure and HLA in healthy donors. Use of 60 Vbeta and 13 Jbeta primers characterized the PCR. Assay used: immunoSEQ multiplex PCR; TCRdb lists only in-frame clones, some missing. The profile covers some 88,000 clones, with over 65% appearing a single time and 15% to 20% taken by the ten largest. This clone showed up just once. This CDR3 contains 16 residues. The sequence came from a woman younger than 30 in good health and CMV-seropositive. Material: PBMCs. The rearrangement joins TRBV21-1 to TRBJ1-5. TRBV21-1 is annotated as a pseudogene. CDR3 region: CASSKTPRGAASPQHF. The DNA for the CDR3 is TGTGCCAGCAGCAAAACCCCCCGGGGAGCAGCTAGTCCCCAGCATTTT.